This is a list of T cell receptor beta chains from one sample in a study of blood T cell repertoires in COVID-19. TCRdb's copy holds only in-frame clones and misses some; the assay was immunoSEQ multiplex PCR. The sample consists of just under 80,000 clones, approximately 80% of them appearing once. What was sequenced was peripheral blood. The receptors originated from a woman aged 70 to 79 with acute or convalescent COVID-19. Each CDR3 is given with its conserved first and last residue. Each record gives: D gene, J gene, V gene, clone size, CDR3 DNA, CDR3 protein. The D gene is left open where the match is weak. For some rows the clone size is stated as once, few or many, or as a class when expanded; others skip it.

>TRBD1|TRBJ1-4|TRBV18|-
TGTGCCAGCTCAGTTCTTGGGACAGGGGATGAAAAACTGTTTTTT
CASSVLGTGDEKLFF
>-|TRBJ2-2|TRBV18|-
TGTGCCAGCTCACCACCTAACAGCCTCCCGAACACCGGGGAGCTGTTTTTT
CASSPPNSLPNTGELFF
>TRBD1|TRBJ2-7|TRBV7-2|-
TGTGCCTCCAGGGGGCCAGTGACCCCCTACGAGCAGTACTTC
CASRGPVTPYEQYF
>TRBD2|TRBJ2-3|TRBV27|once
TGTGCCAGCAGCCCCTACCTTTCGGGGGGGCCCACAGATACGCAGTATTTT
CASSPYLSGGPTDTQYF
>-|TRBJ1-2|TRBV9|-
TGTGCCAGCAGCGGAGGCCCCCAGGGAACTTTCTATGGCTACACCTTC
CASSGGPQGTFYGYTF
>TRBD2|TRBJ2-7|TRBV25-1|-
TGTGCCAGCAGTGAACGACTAGCGGGGATAAGCTACGAGCAGTACTTC
CASSERLAGISYEQYF
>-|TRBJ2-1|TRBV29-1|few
TGCAGCGCGGAAAGGGGTTACTATGAGCAGTTCTTC
CSAERGYYEQFF
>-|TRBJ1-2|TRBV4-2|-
TGTGCCAGCAGCCAAGGGGGCGTCTATGGCTACACCTTC
CASSQGGVYGYTF
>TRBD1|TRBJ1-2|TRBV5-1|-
TGCGCCAGCACTTTGGGATTCGGGACAGTAGGGATTGGCTATGGCTACACCTTC
CASTLGFGTVGIGYGYTF
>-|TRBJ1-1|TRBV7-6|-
TGTGCCAGCAGCCCTAGACAGGCAATGAACACTGAAGCTTTCTTT
CASSPRQAMNTEAFF
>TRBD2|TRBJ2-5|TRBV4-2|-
TGTGCCAGCAGCCCACGGGCGGGGGGGCCTTTGGAGACCCAGTACTTC
CASSPRAGGPLETQYF
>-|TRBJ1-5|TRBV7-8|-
TGTGCCAGCAGCTTTGCAGGGAATCAGCCCCAGCATTTT
CASSFAGNQPQHF
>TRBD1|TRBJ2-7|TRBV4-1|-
TGCGCCAGCAGCCAAGAAGACAGGGGCTACGAGCAGTACTTC
CASSQEDRGYEQYF
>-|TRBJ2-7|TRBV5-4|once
TGTGCCAGCAGCTTTAGGGGGTCCTACGAGCAGTACTTC
CASSFRGSYEQYF
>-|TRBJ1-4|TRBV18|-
TGTGCCAGCTCACCTAACCGGGAGGAAAAACTGTTTTTT
CASSPNREEKLFF
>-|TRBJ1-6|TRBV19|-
TGTGCCAGTAGTCGGGGAGGAGGAGATAATTCACCCCTCCACTTT
CASSRGGGDNSPLHF
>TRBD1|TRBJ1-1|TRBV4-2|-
TGTGCCAGCAGCCATTCACAGGGGGCGAACACTGAAGCTTTCTTT
CASSHSQGANTEAFF
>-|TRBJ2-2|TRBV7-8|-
TGTGCCAGCAGCTCGAGAGAGACCGGGGAGCTGTTTTTT
CASSSRETGELFF
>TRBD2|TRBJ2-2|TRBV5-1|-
TGCGCCAGCAGCCCACCTATAGCGGGGTTGAACACCGGGGAGCTGTTTTTT
CASSPPIAGLNTGELFF
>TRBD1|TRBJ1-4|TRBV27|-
TGTGCCAGCAGCGCCCCGGGACAGGGTAATGAAAAACTGTTTTTT
CASSAPGQGNEKLFF
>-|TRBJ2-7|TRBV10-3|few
TGTGCCATCAGCGTCGGCGGACTCTACGAGCAGTACTTC
CAISVGGLYEQYF
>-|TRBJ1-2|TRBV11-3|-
TGTGCCAGCAGCTTAGATAGGCCAGGGATCTATGGCTACACCTTC
CASSLDRPGIYGYTF
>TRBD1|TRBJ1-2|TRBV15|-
TGTGCCACCAGCAGAGATTTTCCGACAGGGGTAAACTATGGCTACACCTTC
CATSRDFPTGVNYGYTF
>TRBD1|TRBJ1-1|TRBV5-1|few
TGCGCCAGCAGCGGGGGACAGGGGAATAGGCCGAACACTGAAGCTTTCTTT
CASSGGQGNRPNTEAFF
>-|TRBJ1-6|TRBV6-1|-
TGTGCCAGCAGTGTACAGGCCGGGACTGAGCTTTATTCACCCCTCCACTTT
CASSVQAGTELYSPLHF
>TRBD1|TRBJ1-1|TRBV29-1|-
TGCAGCGTCGGGAGGGGGCGCCTGGACACTGAAGCTTTCTTT
CSVGRGRLDTEAFF
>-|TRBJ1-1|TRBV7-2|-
TGTGCCAGCAGCTTAGTACCGTTAGGGGCGAACACTGAAGCTTTCTTT
CASSLVPLGANTEAFF
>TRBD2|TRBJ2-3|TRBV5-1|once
TGCGCCAGCAGCCCAGGACTAGCGGGGATTCAAGATACGCAGTATTTT
CASSPGLAGIQDTQYF
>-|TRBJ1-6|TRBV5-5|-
TGTGCCAGCAGCCCCCCCCAGGGTTCACCCCTCCACTTT
CASSPPQGSPLHF
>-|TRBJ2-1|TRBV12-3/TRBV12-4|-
TGTGCCAGCACCCCGGGATCTAACAATGAGCAGTTCTTC
CASTPGSNNEQFF
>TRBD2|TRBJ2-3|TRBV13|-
TGTGCCAGCAGTTCGTTAGCGGGGGGGAGCACAGATACGCAGTATTTT
CASSSLAGGSTDTQYF
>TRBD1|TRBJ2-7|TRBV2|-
TGTGCCAGTGCGAACGAAGCCTCGGGACAGGGGAGCTCCTACGAGCAGTACTTC
CASANEASGQGSSYEQYF
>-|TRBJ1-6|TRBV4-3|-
TGCGCCAGCAGCCAAGATTTAACAGCTAATTCACCCCTCCACTTT
CASSQDLTANSPLHF
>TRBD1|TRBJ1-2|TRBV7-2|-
TGTGCCAGCAGCTTACCGGACAGGGGGAACTATGGCTACACCTTC
CASSLPDRGNYGYTF
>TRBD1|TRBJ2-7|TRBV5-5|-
TGTGCCAGCAGTCAAACAGGGGGCGTTCCGTACGAGCAGTACTTC
CASSQTGGVPYEQYF
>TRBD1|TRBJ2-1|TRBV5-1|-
TGCGCCAGCAGCGCGGGACAGGGATCCTCCTACAATGAGCAGTTCTTC
CASSAGQGSSYNEQFF
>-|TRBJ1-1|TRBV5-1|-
TGCGCCAGCAGCTCCGGATCTGTGGGGGCTTCTGAAGCTTTCTTT
CASSSGSVGASEAFF
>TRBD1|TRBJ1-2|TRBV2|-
TGTGCCAGCAGCAGGGACAGGGATTACTATGGCTACACCTTC
CASSRDRDYYGYTF
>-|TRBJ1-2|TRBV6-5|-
TGTGCCAGCAGTTCCTCCGGGACAAAGGGTCGTGGCTACACCTTC
CASSSSGTKGRGYTF
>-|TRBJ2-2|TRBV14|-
TGTGCCAGCAGCCAAGATCAGGTGGGCAGTGCGAACACCGGGGAGCTGTTTTTT
CASSQDQVGSANTGELFF
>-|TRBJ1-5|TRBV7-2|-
TGTGCCAGCAGCTTTCGTGCGGGTGAAGGGCCCCAGCATTTT
CASSFRAGEGPQHF
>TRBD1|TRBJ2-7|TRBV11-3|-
TGTGCCAGCAGCTTAGGCCCACAGGGGGCTTTCGCCTACGAGCAGTACTTC
CASSLGPQGAFAYEQYF
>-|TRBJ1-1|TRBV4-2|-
TGTGCCAGCAGCCACCATGTGGGCTCATGGGGGCGGGAGACTGAAGCTTTCTTT
CASSHHVGSWGRETEAFF